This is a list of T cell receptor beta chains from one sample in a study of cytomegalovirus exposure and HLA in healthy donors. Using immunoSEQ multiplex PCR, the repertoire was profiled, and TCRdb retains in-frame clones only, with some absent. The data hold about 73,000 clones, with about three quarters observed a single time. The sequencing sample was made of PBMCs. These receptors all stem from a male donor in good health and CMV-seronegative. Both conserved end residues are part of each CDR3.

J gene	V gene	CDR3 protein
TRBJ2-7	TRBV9	CASSVGSGALAGEQYF
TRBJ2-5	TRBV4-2	CASSQGSGPQETQYF
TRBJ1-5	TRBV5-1	CASSLGENSNQPQHF
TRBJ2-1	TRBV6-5	CATAISSYNEQFF
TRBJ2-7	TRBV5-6	CASIRTGWDSYEQYF
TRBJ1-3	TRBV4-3	CASSQASTGPSGNTIYF
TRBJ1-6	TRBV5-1	CASSSLGDRSYNSPLHF
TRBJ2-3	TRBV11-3	CASSRTGAGDTQYF
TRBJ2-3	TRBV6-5	CASSYGGSIDTQYF
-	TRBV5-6	CASSQGLALHEQYF